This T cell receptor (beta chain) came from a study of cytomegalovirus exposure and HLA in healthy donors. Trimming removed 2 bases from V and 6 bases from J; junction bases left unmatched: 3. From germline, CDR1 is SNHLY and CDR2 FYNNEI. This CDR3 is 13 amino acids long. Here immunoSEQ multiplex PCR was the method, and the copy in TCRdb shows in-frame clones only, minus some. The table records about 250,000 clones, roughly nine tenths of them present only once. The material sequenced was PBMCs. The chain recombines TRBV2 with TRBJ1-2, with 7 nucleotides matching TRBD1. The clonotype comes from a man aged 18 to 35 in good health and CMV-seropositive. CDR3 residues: CASSERGGHGYTF. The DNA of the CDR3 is TGTGCCAGCAGTGAAAGAGGGGGCCATGGCTACACCTTC.